This T cell receptor (beta chain) was sequenced during a study of blood T cell repertoires in COVID-19. Germline CDR1 reads LNHDA; CDR2 reads SQIVND (reference sequence). V trimming: 0 bases; J trimming: 5 bases; junction bases outside the gene matches: 11. This CDR3 spans 18 amino acids. Some clones are missing from TCRdb's copy, which holds only in-frame ones; the method was immunoSEQ multiplex PCR. The data hold over 90,000 clones, with nearly 90% observed a single time. The sequence came from a man aged 50-59 years in a cohort sampled during active COVID-19. V and J are TRBV19 and TRBJ2-5; 11 bases align to TRBD2. Input material: peripheral blood. CDR3 coding DNA: TGTGCCAGTAGTATAGAACTGTCCCGTAGCGGGGGGGAGGAGACCCAGTACTTC. Residues: CASSIELSRSGGEETQYF.